The source of this TCR beta chain is a study of neurological immune-mediated disorders. TCRdb re-called the 5' RACE reads with MiXCR, one entry per CDR3 protein. The data contain about 20,000 distinct CDR3 sequences, roughly 29% of them seen just once; the ten biggest clones take up roughly a third. This CDR3 contains 15 residues. V lost 4 bases to trimming and J lost 0 bases, with 14 bases between them. Germline CDR1 reads SGHRS; CDR2 reads YFSETQ. This clonotype has more than one count but fewer than ten. The chain carries TRBV5-1 and TRBJ2-7; D remains unclear. The sample was PBMCs. This TCR derives from a man in his forties or fifties with HTLV-1-associated myelopathy (HAM/TSP). The CDR3: CASSISPTDSYEQYF. The CDR3 nucleotides are TGCGCCAGCAGCATCTCCCCGACGGACTCCTACGAGCAGTACTTC.